The 6 T cell receptor beta chains below come from one sample, sequenced in a study of blood T cell repertoires in COVID-19. Profiled with immunoSEQ multiplex PCR; TCRdb holds only in-frame clones, not every one. In the table there are 95,000 to 110,000 clones, approximately 84% of which are singletons. The source material was peripheral blood. These receptor sequences come from a human donor in a cohort sampled during active or convalescent COVID-19.

This chain uses TRBV7-2 with TRBJ1-1, with D unclear. This CDR3 has 13 amino acids. Germline-derived CDR1 and CDR2 are SGHTA and FQGNSA. Trimming shortened V by 3 bases and J by 1 base, and 6 bases separated the two germline ends. In DNA, the CDR3 is TGTGCCAGCAGCTTGGGCGCGAACACTGAAGCTTTCTTT. Encoded protein: CASSLGANTEAFF.

The chain carries TRBV4-1 and TRBJ2-3, with 8 bases aligning to TRBD2. J lost 1 base, V lost 3 bases, and 3 bases had no gene match. CDR1 and CDR2 from the germline V gene are MGHRA and YSYEKL. The CDR3 length is 15 residues. The CDR3 nucleotides read TGCGCCAGCAGCCACCTTAGCGGGGGCACAGATACGCAGTATTTT. As protein: CASSHLSGGTDTQYF.

CDR3 loop: CASSTRGQVDGYTF. DNA of the CDR3: TGTGCCAGTAGTACTAGGGGACAGGTGGATGGCTACACCTTC. The V gene is TRBV19, the J gene TRBJ1-2, with TRBD1 matching over 8 bases. The germline CDR1 and CDR2 sequences are LNHDA and SQIVND (reference sequence). CDR3 length equals 14 residues. V trimming: 4 bases; J trimming: 6 bases; junction bases outside the gene matches: 7.

The CDR3 sequence is CATSDSFTTGELFF. The CDR3 bases are TGTGCCACCAGTGATAGCTTCACCACCGGGGAGCTGTTTTTT. The rearrangement links TRBV24-1 to TRBJ2-2, with D uncertain. CDR1 and CDR2 from the germline V gene are KGHDR and SFDVKD. The V end was cut by 3 bases, the J end by 4 bases, with 8 bases between. This CDR3 is 14 amino acids long.

V and J are TRBV13 and TRBJ2-7; TRBD2 matches 9 bases. Unmatched junction bases numbered 7, after V lost 0 bases and J lost 4 bases. The CDR3 is made up of 16 amino acids. Per germline, CDR1 PRHDT and CDR2 FYEKMQ (reference sequence). The CDR3 DNA sequence: TGTGCCAGCAGCTTAGGCCCCAGCGGGGGGTCGTACGAGCAGTACTTC. It specifies CASSLGPSGGSYEQYF.

The chain recombines TRBV12-5 with TRBJ1-5; TRBD1 might be the D (6 bases). This CDR3 spans 17 amino acids. Trimming cost V 2 bases and J 3 bases, with 17 bases left between them. The germline V gene has CDR1 LGHNT and CDR2 FRNRAP. Here the CDR3 DNA reads TGTGCTAGTGGTTTGTTCACAGGGCTAGGGATCAATCAGCCCCAGCATTTT. It is translated as CASGLFTGLGINQPQHF.